This section outlines one TCR beta chain sequence together with its context. This clone turned up a few times. The antigen it binds to is not known. Base qualities are missing; no much larger clone stands one base away. The cohort consisted of some 670 healthy bone marrow donors. At the time of sampling, all cohort members were nominally healthy, though unrecorded immune exposures were likely present. The donor was CMV seropositive and was included in the group of some 290 seropositive cohort members. A peripheral blood sample was collected from each donor, and TCR beta sequencing was performed on peripheral blood mononuclear cells. Genomic DNA was extracted from the blood cell samples with the Qiagen DNeasy Blood Extraction Kit. This specimen comes from a study of cytomegalovirus exposure and HLA in healthy donors (TCRdb year 2017). Concerning the study at large: According to an earlier analysis of a few hundred of the donors, about 179 million T cells yielded 120 million or so unique TCR beta sequences and around 300 Gb of sequence data. An early release that covered around 590 HLA-typed donors contained approximately 300 gigabases of sequencing data and 85 million to 100 million unique TCR sequences. The genetic ancestry cluster associated with self-reported Caucasian donors included about 84% of the 300 to 450 genotyped donors. The study aimed to test whether signatures of past pathogen exposure could be identified by cataloging public T cell receptors. Using immunosequencing, the study profiled T cell repertoires from approximately 700 subjects and related those repertoires to cytomegalovirus serostatus. Along with the approximately 620-subject first cohort, a separate validation cohort of over a hundred different subjects was used. The study combined high-throughput TCR immunosequencing, statistical association of individual TCRs with disease status, and machine learning to predict cytomegalovirus infection status. A later analysis re-examined previously published TCR beta repertoires from 610 or so donors and added high-resolution HLA genotyping to investigate patterns of TCR occurrence. Rather than using new phenotypic data, the later analysis identified candidate immune exposures from TCR beta sequences and from how often those sequences occurred across donors. To decide whether each TCR beta V gene segment behaved as functional or pseudogenic, an earlier analysis of some 600 of the donors relied on high-throughput TCR beta sequencing. Donor age, sex, ethnicity and CMV serostatus were compiled together with the repertoire data. Genome-wide SNP genotypes for about three fifths of the roughly 670 donors were used in a later genetic analysis, which treated that subset as a discovery cohort. Every repertoire in the discovery cohort had been generated on one and the same sequencing platform. Class I and class II HLA loci were covered by the typing at four-digit resolution. Typing coverage varied by locus: 629-630 donors for A, B, C, DRB1 and DQB1; approximately 500 for DQA1; 600 to 610 for DPA1; around 490 for DPB1. Roughly five DR-DQ haplotypes were treated as single units for association and clustering because of strong linkage in the cohort. Among some 410 genotyped donors of the cohort, an average of around 240,000 unique TCR beta nucleotide sequences were sequenced per donor, roughly a sixth of them non-productive. Study-wide findings and limitations: A cluster of highly shared sequence variants was judged likely to represent a technical artifact of the sequencing pipeline. In the study, around 150 TCR beta chains were listed as associated with cytomegalovirus. In a later analysis, most CMV-associated TCR beta chains were found to appear HLA-restricted, with HLA associations seemingly driven largely by CMV exposure. In a later analysis, TCR association rates were found to vary across HLA loci, with the most associated TCRs seen for DRB1 alleles and the fewest for HLA-C alleles. A later genetic analysis associated a missense DCLRE1C variant with V-gene and J-gene trimming of TCR beta chains, and an independent cohort replicated the association. Roughly uniform sequencing depth across donors was assumed in presence/absence analyses, although this assumption may not hold. A later analysis found that HLA-associated TCR beta chains were more clonally expanded and had lower generation probabilities than equally common non-associated chains. An earlier analysis of some 590 of the donors showed that most TCR beta V segments appeared in productive rearrangements either about 87% or about 30% of the time, which broadly matched IMGT annotations. For the cohort, immune exposure information was limited to CMV serostatus. In a later analysis, several top co-occurrence clusters were reported to appear linked to parvovirus B19, influenza, CMV and Epstein-Barr virus. Because HLA typing was unavailable for some donors at each locus, only the typed subset was used in association tests. Correlated functional status among segregating V segments might reflect linkage disequilibrium, but an unknown experimental factor could not be ruled out. A later genetic analysis reported fewer N-insertions in productive TCRs among donors in an Asian-associated ancestry cluster than the approximately 700-donor mean. A later analysis associated 15,000 to 20,000 TCR beta sequences with specific HLA alleles at a false discovery rate of 0.05. Only TCR beta chains were sequenced in this cohort, and the absence of alpha or paired-chain data limited detectable features. Because counts were too low, fewer than 20 rarely observed V segments, including chromosome 9 orphons, were excluded from the earlier analysis of under 650 of the donors. A few of the identified cytomegalovirus-associated TCR beta chains were confirmed in vitro to be specific for cytomegalovirus antigens. Strong co-occurrence of HLA alleles, especially DR and DQ, made assigning TCR associations to individual alleles difficult. While some public TCRs were present in many individuals, most TCR sequences turned up only very rarely across donors. Cytomegalovirus status was reported to be diagnosed by the classifier with high specificity and sensitivity in both the original and validation cohorts. It was suggested by the authors that the approach could potentially be generalized to other disease states and immunological phenotypes. A further reported finding was that TCR beta sequences accurately predicted the HLA-A and HLA-B alleles for most subjects in the first cohort. Some IMGT-functional V segments, including TRBV6-2 and TRBV6-3, could not be distinguished by the 87-base-pair reads and were therefore excluded.

CDR1 and CDR2 were assigned from the germline V gene as MNHNS and SASEGT. At the junction V is shortened by 5 bases and J by 3 bases, with 11 bases in between. Counted from cysteine to phenylalanine, this CDR3 has 13 amino acids. Only the CDR3 part of the read is kept: 39 bases, read in frame from the first base. Receptors were amplified or captured by the immunoSEQ multiplex PCR assay. For the multiplex PCR, a mixture combining 60 forward primers for TCR Vbeta segments and 13 reverse primers for TCR Jbeta segments was used. Amplification of the CDR3 region of rearranged TCR beta genes was performed with a multiplex PCR assay on genomic DNA. The Illumina HiSeq System was used to sequence the amplified TCR beta libraries as 87-base-pair reads. The study's own analysis went as follows. Across the 666 repertoires, a later analysis counted around 80 million unique TCR beta chains, roughly 11 million of which were shared by at least two donors. A nearest-neighbor algorithm error-corrected the raw reads and collapsed the reads into unique sequences, merging closely related sequences to remove PCR and sequencing errors. V, D and J gene segments were assigned by aligning CDR3 sequences to IMGT reference sequences. For a sequence to be retained, a match of at least six nucleotides to both a V gene segment and a J gene segment was required. A rearrangement was called productive if the CDR3 had no stop codons and remained in frame with V and J, and every other rearrangement was called non-productive. Following IMGT convention, CDR3 was defined as the stretch from the second conserved V-encoded cysteine up to the conserved J-encoded phenylalanine. Sequences without an unambiguous match to a single V gene segment were excluded from the earlier analysis of 450 to 750 of the donors. In an earlier analysis of several hundred of the donors, V segments were called functional above 56.7% productive rearrangements and were called segregating when the between-donor standard deviation exceeded 5%. A statistical classification framework was built for diagnosing cytomegalovirus status from the catalog of TCR beta chain sequences. V and J gene assignment, in a later analysis, came from comparing TCR nucleotide sequences with IMGT/GENE-DB human TR gene sequences. A later analysis assigned CDR3 sequences and most-parsimonious VDJ recombination scenarios with the TCRdist pipeline. A later analysis defined each TCR beta chain by its CDR3 amino acid sequence plus V-gene family, and excluded reads lacking a unique V-gene family. To address suspected cross-contamination and a sequencing artifact, a later analysis removed 550 to 750 highly shared, low-generation-probability nucleotide sequences. In a later analysis, a clonal expansion index was calculated for each public chain from normalized within-repertoire ranks of inferred template counts. In a later analysis, generation probabilities were computed with a VDJ recombination model fitted to out-of-frame rearrangements, and the resulting probabilities were checked against IGoR. In a later analysis, TCR-TCR, TCR-HLA and TCR-CMV co-occurrence was scored with hypergeometric tests, and a repertoire-size bias correction was applied to TCR pairs. A later analysis estimated false discovery rates by permuting HLA or CMV assignments 20 times. In a later analysis, co-occurring TCRs were grouped with DBSCAN, and TCRdist sequence similarity was added when clustering was performed within HLA-allele-positive subsets. For co-occurrence clustering, repertoires with fewer than 30,000 or more than 120,000 public chains were excluded, along with five repertoires with anomalous nucleotide sharing. TCRdb took over this immuneACCESS table, retaining in-frame rearrangements with V and J assigned. Such tables are incomplete; in checked studies, under half of the missing clones stem from an unresolved V gene, and the remainder is unexplained. That table is the source of V, J and clone size, and D and trimming were worked out from the DNA. Here the sample has approximately 120,000 clones; approximately 85% occur a single time. Jointly, the top ten make up under 7.5% of the sample.

The clonotype originates from a woman in her twenties or thirties in good health and CMV-seropositive. Sequencing used PBMCs. The rearrangement combines TRBV6-1 with TRBJ2-7, with a weak D call of TRBD2 (5 bases match). The nucleotides read TGTGCCAGCAGTTGGGAGACAAACTACGAGCAGTACTTC. The translation is CASSWETNYEQYF.